A selection of T cell receptor beta chains follows, all from one sample in a study of Ad26.COV2.S vaccination and SARS-CoV-2 variants. Generated by immunoSEQ multiplex PCR, the TCRdb table keeps only in-frame clones and is missing some. The table has about 400,000 clones, approximately 89% seen once. Here the sequenced sample was peripheral blood, taken in a trial of Ad26.COV2.S vaccine versus placebo. Receptor source: a person between 18 and 59 years old who received the Ad26.COV2.S COVID-19 vaccine or a placebo. The conserved cysteine and the conserved F or W are not part of the CDR3 here.

j_gene: TRBJ2-2; len: 13; v_gene: TRBV9; CDR3aa: ASSPRFAGWGELF
j_gene: TRBJ2-3; len: 14; v_gene: TRBV7-6; CDR3aa: ASSPTTSDGTDTQY
j_gene: TRBJ2-7; len: 13; v_gene: TRBV11-2; CDR3aa: ASSFRAATGYEQY
j_gene: TRBJ1-1; len: 15; v_gene: TRBV19; CDR3aa: ASSRTVGRTQNTEAF
j_gene: TRBJ2-5; len: 13; v_gene: TRBV6-5; CDR3aa: ASSNSGGLQETQY
j_gene: TRBJ1-1; len: 13; v_gene: TRBV9; CDR3aa: ASSVGGTMNTEAF
j_gene: TRBJ2-7; len: 11; v_gene: TRBV10-3; CDR3aa: AITPSSMGEQY
j_gene: TRBJ2-2; len: 13; v_gene: TRBV6-5; CDR3aa: ASSSQGARAGELF
j_gene: TRBJ2-5; len: 16; v_gene: TRBV19; CDR3aa: ASSGPRWGRADTETQY
j_gene: TRBJ2-7; len: 10; v_gene: TRBV2; CDR3aa: ASSDARLEQY
j_gene: TRBJ2-1; len: 9; v_gene: TRBV5-1; CDR3aa: ASSPGIMQF
j_gene: TRBJ2-5; len: 14; v_gene: TRBV6-4; CDR3aa: ASSDFLSPKEETQY
j_gene: TRBJ1-1; len: 10; v_gene: TRBV6-2/TRBV6-3; CDR3aa: ASSYEVAKAF
j_gene: TRBJ1-5; len: 13; v_gene: TRBV18; CDR3aa: ASSPSGQAYQPQH
j_gene: TRBJ1-4; len: 11; v_gene: TRBV2; CDR3aa: ASSRRNNEKLF
j_gene: TRBJ1-5; len: 13; v_gene: TRBV29-1; CDR3aa: SVGQGAGGNQPQH
j_gene: TRBJ2-4; len: 14; v_gene: TRBV6-2/TRBV6-3; CDR3aa: ASSYSAGGGRDIQY
j_gene: TRBJ2-7; len: 13; v_gene: TRBV9; CDR3aa: ASSATWRESYEQY
j_gene: TRBJ2-7; len: 14; v_gene: TRBV27; CDR3aa: ATAPLGGGRSYEQY
j_gene: TRBJ2-5; len: 14; v_gene: TRBV4-1; CDR3aa: ASSPGGSPRGETQY
j_gene: TRBJ2-5; len: 11; v_gene: TRBV11-2; CDR3aa: ASSLSTQETQY
j_gene: TRBJ1-2; len: 14; v_gene: TRBV27; CDR3aa: ASSLSRGQGIHGYT
j_gene: TRBJ2-7; len: 10; v_gene: TRBV5-1; CDR3aa: ASRALAGEQY
j_gene: TRBJ1-5; len: 14; v_gene: TRBV7-8; CDR3aa: ASTARGLDSNQPQH
j_gene: TRBJ2-2; len: 15; v_gene: TRBV28; CDR3aa: ASSSRLAGAFTGELF
j_gene: TRBJ1-1; len: 11; v_gene: TRBV27; CDR3aa: ASSLEEGTEAF
j_gene: TRBJ2-3; len: 14; v_gene: TRBV9; CDR3aa: ASGGGRSLRTDTQY
j_gene: TRBJ1-5; len: 14; v_gene: TRBV19; CDR3aa: ASRASDRGGNQPQH
j_gene: TRBJ2-3; len: 12; v_gene: TRBV7-6; CDR3aa: ASSATKTVDTQY
j_gene: TRBJ2-7; len: 10; v_gene: TRBV7-3; CDR3aa: ASTESLYEQY
j_gene: TRBJ2-1; len: 15; v_gene: TRBV4-1; CDR3aa: ASSLGLAGGPGNEQF
j_gene: TRBJ2-7; len: 9; v_gene: TRBV6-5; CDR3aa: ASSYSGEQY
j_gene: TRBJ2-7; len: 14; v_gene: TRBV3-1/TRBV3-2; CDR3aa: ASSQKRGGRSYEQY
j_gene: TRBJ2-1; len: 13; v_gene: TRBV7-3; CDR3aa: ASSPGTRSYNEQF
j_gene: TRBJ2-2; len: 14; v_gene: TRBV7-2; CDR3aa: ASSQGQGHRTGELF
j_gene: TRBJ1-2; len: 12; v_gene: TRBV9; CDR3aa: ASSPEGQGSGYT
j_gene: TRBJ2-7; len: 11; v_gene: TRBV9; CDR3aa: ASSVGQSTEQY
j_gene: TRBJ2-3; len: 15; v_gene: TRBV4-1; CDR3aa: ASSQGQGARFGDTQY
j_gene: TRBJ2-1; len: 11; v_gene: TRBV4-3; CDR3aa: ASSQDETDEQF
j_gene: TRBJ2-7; len: 12; v_gene: TRBV15; CDR3aa: ATSRSSGDYEQY
j_gene: TRBJ2-2; len: 13; v_gene: TRBV7-2; CDR3aa: ASSLSAGVLGELF
j_gene: TRBJ2-5; len: 13; v_gene: TRBV7-9; CDR3aa: ASSSGLAGGETQY
j_gene: TRBJ2-7; len: 13; v_gene: TRBV11-2; CDR3aa: ASSLDRWSRSEQY
j_gene: TRBJ2-5; len: 12; v_gene: TRBV7-9; CDR3aa: ASSFRAGLETQY
j_gene: TRBJ2-3; len: 13; v_gene: TRBV27; CDR3aa: ASSFGGYLTDTQY
j_gene: TRBJ2-3; len: 12; v_gene: TRBV5-5; CDR3aa: ASSLGAGADTQY
j_gene: TRBJ1-2; len: 12; v_gene: TRBV11-2; CDR3aa: ASSPEGQIYGYT
j_gene: TRBJ1-6; len: 14; v_gene: TRBV27; CDR3aa: ASSLRGGARNSPLH
j_gene: TRBJ2-3; len: 15; v_gene: TRBV4-3; CDR3aa: ASSQVFGLDVSDTQY
j_gene: TRBJ2-1; len: 14; v_gene: TRBV28; CDR3aa: ASRQGLAGGHNEQF
j_gene: TRBJ1-1; len: 11; v_gene: TRBV5-4; CDR3aa: ASSLGGDPRPF
j_gene: TRBJ2-1; len: 13; v_gene: TRBV19; CDR3aa: ASSIDRSSYNEQF